This passage covers 25 T cell receptor beta chains from one sample sequenced in a study of T cell responses to AZD1222 COVID-19 vaccine. Repertoires were generated with immunoSEQ multiplex PCR, while TCRdb's copy carries only in-frame clones and drops some. Of about 140,000 clones in the sample, roughly 89% were seen once. The sequences come from peripheral blood, collected on day 0 of AZD1222 vaccination. The receptors derive from an adult in good health.

V and J are TRBV4-2 and TRBJ1-1; D may be TRBD1 (5 bases). In germline, CDR1 is LGHNA, CDR2 YNFKEQ. The CDR3 extends over 15 amino acids. Trimming took 3 bases from V and 5 from J, leaving 16 bases between them. CDR3 coding DNA: TGTGCCAGCAGCCAGATACGACAGTTAGGAACTGAAGCTTTCTTT. Translating gives CASSQIRQLGTEAFF.

This sequence joins TRBV5-5 and TRBJ1-1; D is unclear. Germline CDR1 reads SGHKS; CDR2 reads YYEKEE (reference sequence). Trimming shortened V by 2 bases and J by 6 bases, and 8 bases separated the two germline ends. This CDR3 is 12 amino acids long. The CDR3 region has the DNA TGTGCCAGCAGCTTTCTGCTTTCTGAAGCTTTCTTT. Amino acid sequence: CASSFLLSEAFF.

As for this clone: Other DNA sequences in this specimen translate into the identical CDR3. The V call is TRBV11-2, the J call TRBJ2-7; no firm D call. The ends were cut back, 3 bases at V and 0 bases at J, with 6 bases in the middle. Per germline, CDR1 SGHAT and CDR2 FQNNGV. The CDR3 runs to 13 residues. The DNA of the CDR3 is TGTGCCAGCAGCTTGGGCAGCTCCTACGAGCAGTACTTC. Protein sequence: CASSLGSSYEQYF.

The chain couples TRBV30 to TRBJ2-4, with 11 bases matching TRBD2. V lost 3 bases and J lost 5; bases outside the gene matches: 0. Germline-derived CDR1 and CDR2 are GTSNPN and SVGIG (reference sequence). The CDR3 extends over 13 amino acids. The CDR3 reads CAWRLAGENIQYF. The DNA for the CDR3 is TGTGCCTGGAGACTAGCGGGAGAAAACATTCAGTACTTC.

The CDR3 loop is CASSLQGNVDGYTF. Here the CDR3 DNA reads TGTGCCAGCAGCTTACAGGGGAATGTTGATGGCTACACCTTC. The chain carries TRBV7-9 and TRBJ1-2; TRBD1 might be the D (6 bases). V was clipped by 2 bases and J by 6 bases, with 13 bases between them. Germline loops: CDR1 SEHNR, CDR2 FQNEAQ (reference sequence). CDR3 length: 14 amino acids.

This chain connects TRBV3-1 (or the pseudogene TRBV3-2) to TRBJ2-1; D unclear. V dropped 2 bases and J dropped 3 bases, with 5 bases sitting between them. Germline CDR1 and CDR2: LGHDT and YNNKEL (reference sequence). The CDR3 has 13 amino acids. The CDR3: CASSQPIYNEQFF. The CDR3 region has the DNA TGTGCCAGCAGCCAACCAATCTACAATGAGCAGTTCTTC.

The V gene is TRBV27, the J gene TRBJ2-5, with D hard to call. Germline V CDR1 and CDR2: MNHEY, SMNVEV (reference sequence). This CDR3 contains 14 residues. V lost 3 bases, J lost 2 bases, and 10 bases lay in between. CDR3 coding DNA: TGTGCCAGCAGTTTTACGTCCCCTCAAGAGACCCAGTACTTC. Translated, it gives CASSFTSPQETQYF.

The J gene is TRBJ1-1, the V gene TRBV5-1, with D perhaps TRBD1 (5 bases). V was clipped by 1 base and J by 7 bases, with 14 bases between them. The CDR3 is 14 amino acids. Germline CDR1 and CDR2: SGHRS and YFSETQ. The CDR3 DNA reads TGCGCCAGCAGCTTGTCTGAGGGGCGTCTTGAAGCTTTCTTT. Amino acids: CASSLSEGRLEAFF.

This clone was observed a few times. The genes are TRBV6-4 and TRBJ2-1; TRBD2 is a possible D gene (6 bases). The length of the CDR3 is 16 residues. Germline V CDR1 and CDR2: MRHNA, SNTAGT. V was trimmed by 0 bases and J by 2 bases, leaving 11 bases between them. The CDR3 loop is CASSDSVSGPYNEQFF. The CDR3 nucleotides read TGTGCCAGCAGTGACTCGGTTAGCGGCCCCTACAATGAGCAGTTCTTC.

The chain is built from TRBV29-1 and TRBJ2-1; TRBD2 matches 13 bases. V dropped 7 bases and J dropped 4; count of bases not matched to a gene: 4. CDR1 is SQVTM, CDR2 ANQGSEA, per germline. There are 14 residues in the CDR3. CDR3 sequence: CSAVTSGRYNEQFF. The CDR3 bases are TGCAGCGCCGTGACTAGCGGGAGGTACAATGAGCAGTTCTTC.

This rearrangement joins TRBV2 to TRBJ2-7; 7 bases match TRBD1. This CDR3 has 14 amino acids. CDR1 is SNHLY and CDR2 is FYNNEI in the germline V gene. Trimming removed 10 bases from V and 3 bases from J; junction bases left unmatched: 12. The CDR3 spells CAISLGTEVYEQYF. CDR3 nucleotides: TGTGCCATTTCCCTCGGGACAGAAGTCTACGAGCAGTACTTC. The whole variable domain, filled in from reference TRBV2 and TRBJ2-7, reads EPEVTQTPSHQVTQMGQEVILRCVPISNHLYFYWYRQILGQKVEFLVSFYNNEISEKSEIFDDQFSVERPDGSNFTLKIRSTKLEDSAMYFCAISLGTEVYEQYFGPGTRLTVT.

J is TRBJ2-7 and V is TRBV5-1, with no clear D. This CDR3 has 14 residues. Trimming took 0 bases from V and 5 from J, leaving 12 bases between them. CDR1 is SGHRS, CDR2 YFSETQ, per germline. The CDR3 DNA sequence: TGCGCCAGCAGCTTGGGAGGAGCCCCGAACGAGCAGTACTTC. This encodes CASSLGGAPNEQYF.

The gene calls are TRBV5-4 and TRBJ1-6; D remains unclear. The CDR3 extends over 12 amino acids. Trimming stripped 4 bases from V and 12 bases from J, with 11 bases between. Germline CDR1 reads SGHNT; CDR2 reads YYREEE (reference sequence). The CDR3 DNA reads TGTGCCAGCAGCCCGGTCCCCGGACCCCTCCACTTT. Its protein is CASSPVPGPLHF.

The rearrangement links TRBV6-2 or TRBV6-3 to TRBJ2-7; D is unresolved. Germline V lookup: CDR1 MNHEY, CDR2 SVGEGT. The CDR3 runs 14 residues. V lost 5 bases and J lost 2, with 13 bases in between. CDR3 amino acids: CASSTSQFTYEQYF. CDR3 bases: TGTGCCAGCAGTACCTCCCAGTTTACCTACGAGCAGTACTTC.

V and J are TRBV29-1 and TRBJ2-1; weak D call: TRBD2 (6 bases). This CDR3 spans 16 amino acids. Germline V gives CDR1 SQVTM, CDR2 ANQGSEA. Trimming stripped 5 bases from V and 0 bases from J, with 17 bases between. The CDR3 loop reads CSVILRGESSYNEQFF. Written as DNA, the CDR3 is TGCAGCGTTATTCTTCGCGGGGAGAGCTCCTACAATGAGCAGTTCTTC.

The chain recombines TRBV18 with TRBJ2-3; D may be TRBD2 (6 bases). V lost 4 bases to trimming and J lost 0 bases, with 14 bases between them. Germline loops: CDR1 KGHSH, CDR2 LQKENI. This CDR3 has 16 amino acids. The CDR3 coding sequence is TGTGCCAGCTCACTCATAGCGGAGGCTAGCACAGATACGCAGTATTTT. This sequence encodes CASSLIAEASTDTQYF.

The chain carries TRBV21-1 and TRBJ1-5; whether TRBD1, the table's D call, matches the DNA was not checked. TRBV21-1 is annotated as a pseudogene. The CDR3 spans 18 residues. The CDR3 region has the DNA TGTGCCAGCAGCAAAATATCCCCATTCAGGGGCAAACATCAGCCCCAGCATTTT. It is translated as CASSKISPFRGKHQPQHF.

The chain recombines TRBV3-1 (or the pseudogene TRBV3-2) with TRBJ2-7; 8 bases are a match to TRBD2. The CDR3 loop spans 15 amino acids. The germline V gene has CDR1 LGHDT and CDR2 YNNKEL (reference sequence). J gave up 4 bases and V 4 bases, and 9 bases lay outside the gene matches. The CDR3 reads CASSPVAGTGYEQYF. The DNA for the CDR3 is TGTGCCAGCAGCCCTGTAGCGGGGACGGGTTACGAGCAGTACTTC.

The V gene is TRBV6-2 or TRBV6-3, the J gene TRBJ2-1; D unclear. Germline V gene data show CDR1 as MNHEY and CDR2 as SVGEGT. This CDR3 has 13 residues. V dropped 1 base and J dropped 6 bases, with 7 bases sitting between them. The CDR3 is CASSYWNPNEQFF. CDR3 bases: TGTGCCAGCAGTTACTGGAACCCCAATGAGCAGTTCTTC.

The rearrangement joins TRBV7-2 to TRBJ2-1, with unresolved D. Trimming shortened V by 1 base and J by 4 bases, and 2 bases separated the two germline ends. Germline V gene sequence: CDR1 SGHTA, CDR2 FQGNSA. This CDR3 has 12 amino acids. The CDR3 loop is CASSLVYNEQFF. The CDR3 DNA is TGTGCCAGCAGCTTAGTGTACAATGAGCAGTTCTTC.

The rearrangement uses TRBV19 and TRBJ1-5; D possibly corresponds to TRBD1 (5 bases). Germline V lookup: CDR1 LNHDA, CDR2 SQIVND (reference sequence). This CDR3 comprises 14 residues. V was trimmed by 10 bases and J by 7 bases, leaving 20 bases between them. CDR3 residues: CATGTGVVGQPQHF. The CDR3 bases are TGTGCCACCGGGACGGGTGTGGTTGGCCAGCCCCAGCATTTT.

This chain joins TRBV7-9 and TRBJ1-2, with D possibly being TRBD1 (5 bases). V was clipped by 5 bases and J by 3 bases, with 19 bases between them. The length of the CDR3 is 16 residues. The germline V gene encodes CDR1 SEHNR and CDR2 FQNEAQ (reference sequence). CDR3 sequence: CASSLVPRGVDYGYTF. DNA of the CDR3: TGTGCCAGCAGCCTGGTACCCCGGGGGGTCGACTATGGCTACACCTTC.

J is TRBJ2-1 and V is TRBV7-9; D possibly uses TRBD1 or TRBD2 (5 bases each). Trimming pared 4 bases from V and 7 bases from J, leaving 20 bases between. Germline V gene lookup returns CDR1 SEHNR and CDR2 FQNEAQ (reference sequence). This CDR3 is 16 amino acids long. This chain's CDR3 is CASSSNGDGVGNEQFF. The CDR3 coding sequence is TGTGCCAGCAGCTCCAACGGGGACGGGGTAGGGAATGAGCAGTTCTTC.

The CDR3 DNA reads as TGTGCCAGCAGCTTGGTTGAGGGGCGCAACCCACCGTACGAGCAGTACTTC. Translation: CASSLVEGRNPPYEQYF. The genes are TRBV5-4 and TRBJ2-7; the D call may be TRBD1 or TRBD2 (5 bases each). The CDR3 covers 17 residues. Germline loops: CDR1 SGHNT, CDR2 YYREEE (reference sequence). V shed 0 bases and J shed 4 bases, with 20 bases lying between them.

The rearrangement links TRBV4-3 to TRBJ2-5; TRBD2 matches 7 bases. This CDR3 spans 16 amino acids. Germline V gives CDR1 LGHNA, CDR2 YSLEER. Unmatched junction bases numbered 9, after V lost 0 bases and J lost 5 bases. CDR3 sequence (DNA): TGCGCCAGCAGCCAAGATGGGGGGGGTGGTTCGGAGACCCAGTACTTC. Residues: CASSQDGGGGSETQYF.